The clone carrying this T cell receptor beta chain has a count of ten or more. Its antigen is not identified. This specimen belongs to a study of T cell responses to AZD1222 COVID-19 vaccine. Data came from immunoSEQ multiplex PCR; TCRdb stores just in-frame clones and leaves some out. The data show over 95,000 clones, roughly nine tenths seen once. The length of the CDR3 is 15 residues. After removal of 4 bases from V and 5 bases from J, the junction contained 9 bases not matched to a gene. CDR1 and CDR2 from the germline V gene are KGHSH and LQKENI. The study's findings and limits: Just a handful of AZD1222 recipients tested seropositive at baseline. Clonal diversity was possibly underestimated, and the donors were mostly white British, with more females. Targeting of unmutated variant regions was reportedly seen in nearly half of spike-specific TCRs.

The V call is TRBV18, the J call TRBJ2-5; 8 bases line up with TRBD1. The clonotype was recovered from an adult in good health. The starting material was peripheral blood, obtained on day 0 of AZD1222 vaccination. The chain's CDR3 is CASSLRGLGHETQYF. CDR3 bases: TGTGCCAGCTCACTCAGGGGGCTGGGACATGAGACCCAGTACTTC.